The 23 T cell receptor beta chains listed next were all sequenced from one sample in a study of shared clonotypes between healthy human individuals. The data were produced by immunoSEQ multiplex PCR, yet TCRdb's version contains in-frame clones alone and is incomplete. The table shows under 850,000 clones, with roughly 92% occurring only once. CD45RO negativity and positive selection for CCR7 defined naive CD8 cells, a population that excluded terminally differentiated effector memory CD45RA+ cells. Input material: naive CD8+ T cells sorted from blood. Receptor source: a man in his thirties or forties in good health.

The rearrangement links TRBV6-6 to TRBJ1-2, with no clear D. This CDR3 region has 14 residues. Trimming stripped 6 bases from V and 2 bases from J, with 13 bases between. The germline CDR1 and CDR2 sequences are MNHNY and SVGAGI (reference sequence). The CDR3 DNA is TGTGCCAGCAGACCCCGGACTGAAAACTATGGCTACACCTTC. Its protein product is CASRPRTENYGYTF.

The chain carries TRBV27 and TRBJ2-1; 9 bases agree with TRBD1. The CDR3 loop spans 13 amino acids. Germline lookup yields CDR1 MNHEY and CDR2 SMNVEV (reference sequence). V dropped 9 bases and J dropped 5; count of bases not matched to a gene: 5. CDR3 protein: CARAGQGHNEQFF. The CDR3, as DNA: TGTGCCAGGGCGGGACAGGGACACAATGAGCAGTTCTTC.

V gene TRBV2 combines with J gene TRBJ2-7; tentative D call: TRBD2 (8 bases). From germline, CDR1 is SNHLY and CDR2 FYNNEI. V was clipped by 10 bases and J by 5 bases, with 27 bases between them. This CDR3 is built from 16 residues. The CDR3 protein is CATTAGEVRGIDEQYF. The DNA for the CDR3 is TGTGCCACGACAGCGGGGGAAGTCAGGGGGATTGACGAGCAGTACTTC.

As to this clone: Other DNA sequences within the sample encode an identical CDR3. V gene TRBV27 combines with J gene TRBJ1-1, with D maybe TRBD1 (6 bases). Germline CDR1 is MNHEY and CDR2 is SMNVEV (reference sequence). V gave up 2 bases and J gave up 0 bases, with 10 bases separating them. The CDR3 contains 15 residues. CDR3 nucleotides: TGTGCCAGCAGTTTAACAGGGCTAATGAACACTGAAGCTTTCTTT. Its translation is CASSLTGLMNTEAFF.

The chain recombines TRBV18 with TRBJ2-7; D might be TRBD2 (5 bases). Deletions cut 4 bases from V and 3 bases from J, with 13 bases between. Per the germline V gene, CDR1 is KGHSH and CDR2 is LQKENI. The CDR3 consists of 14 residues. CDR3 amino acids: CASSHRDSRYEQYF. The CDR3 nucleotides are TGTGCCAGCTCACACCGGGATAGCCGCTACGAGCAGTACTTC.

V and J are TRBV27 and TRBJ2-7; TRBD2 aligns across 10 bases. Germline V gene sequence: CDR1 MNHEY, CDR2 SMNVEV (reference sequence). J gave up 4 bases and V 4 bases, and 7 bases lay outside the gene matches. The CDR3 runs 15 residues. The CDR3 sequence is CASSSLAGEEYEQYF. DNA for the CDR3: TGTGCCAGCAGTTCTCTAGCGGGAGAGGAATACGAGCAGTACTTC.

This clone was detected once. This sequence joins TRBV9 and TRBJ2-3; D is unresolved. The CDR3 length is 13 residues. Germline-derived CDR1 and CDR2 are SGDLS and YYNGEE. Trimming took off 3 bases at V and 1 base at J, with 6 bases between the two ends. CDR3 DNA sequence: TGTGCCAGCAGCGGGCGCGGCACAGATACGCAGTATTTT. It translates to CASSGRGTDTQYF.

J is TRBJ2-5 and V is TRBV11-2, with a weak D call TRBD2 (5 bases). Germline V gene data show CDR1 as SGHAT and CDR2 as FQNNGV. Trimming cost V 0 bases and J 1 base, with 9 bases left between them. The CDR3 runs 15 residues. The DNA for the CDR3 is TGTGCCAGCAGCTTAGATCGGGGTGTCCAAGAGACCCAGTACTTC. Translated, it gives CASSLDRGVQETQYF.

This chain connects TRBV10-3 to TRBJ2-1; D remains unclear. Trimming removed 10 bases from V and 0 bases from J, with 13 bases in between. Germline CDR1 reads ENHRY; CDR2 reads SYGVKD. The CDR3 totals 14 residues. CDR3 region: CATEAESSYNEQFF. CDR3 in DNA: TGTGCCACAGAGGCCGAAAGCTCCTACAATGAGCAGTTCTTC.

The CDR3 loop reads CASKDLRDTQYF. The DNA of the CDR3 is TGTGCCAGCAAAGATCTTCGAGATACGCAGTATTTT. The chain recombines TRBV2 with TRBJ2-3; D uncertain. CDR1 and CDR2 (germline): SNHLY, FYNNEI. V lost 7 bases, J lost 5 bases, and 10 bases lay in between. The CDR3 has 12 residues.

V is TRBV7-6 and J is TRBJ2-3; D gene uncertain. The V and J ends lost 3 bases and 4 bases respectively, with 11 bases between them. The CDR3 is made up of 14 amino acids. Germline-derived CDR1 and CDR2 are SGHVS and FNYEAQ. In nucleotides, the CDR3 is TGTGCCAGCAGCTTGGACCCGGCGCCAGATACGCAGTATTTT. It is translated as CASSLDPAPDTQYF.

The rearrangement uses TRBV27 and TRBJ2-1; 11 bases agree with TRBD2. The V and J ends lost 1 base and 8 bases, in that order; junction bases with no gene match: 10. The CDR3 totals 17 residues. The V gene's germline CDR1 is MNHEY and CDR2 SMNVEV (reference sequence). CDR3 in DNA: TGTGCCAGCAGTTTATACACTAGCGGGAGTGGGTATGATGAGCAGTTCTTC. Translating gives CASSLYTSGSGYDEQFF.

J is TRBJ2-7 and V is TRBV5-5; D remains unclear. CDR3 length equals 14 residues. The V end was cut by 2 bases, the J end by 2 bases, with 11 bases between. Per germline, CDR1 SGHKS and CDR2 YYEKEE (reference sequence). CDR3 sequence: CASSFATWAYEQYF. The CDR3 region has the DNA TGTGCCAGCAGCTTTGCGACTTGGGCCTACGAGCAGTACTTC.

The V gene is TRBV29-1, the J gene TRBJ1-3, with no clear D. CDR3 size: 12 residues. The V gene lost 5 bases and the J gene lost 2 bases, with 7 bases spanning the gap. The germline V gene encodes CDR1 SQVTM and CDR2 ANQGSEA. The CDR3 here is CSVRIPGNTIYF. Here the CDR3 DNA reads TGCAGCGTTCGTATTCCTGGAAACACCATATATTTT. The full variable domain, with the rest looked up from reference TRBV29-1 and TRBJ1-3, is SAVISQKPSRDICQRGTSLTIQCQVDSQVTMMFWYRQQPGQSLTLIATANQGSEATYESGFVIDKFPISRPNLTFSTLTVSNMSPEDSSIYLCSVRIPGNTIYFGEGSWLTVV.

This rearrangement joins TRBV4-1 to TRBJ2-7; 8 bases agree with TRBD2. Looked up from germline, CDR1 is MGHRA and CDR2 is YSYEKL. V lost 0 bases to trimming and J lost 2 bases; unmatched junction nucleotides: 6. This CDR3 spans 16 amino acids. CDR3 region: CASSQEAAGDPYEQYF. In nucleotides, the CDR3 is TGCGCCAGCAGCCAAGAGGCAGCGGGAGATCCCTACGAGCAGTACTTC.

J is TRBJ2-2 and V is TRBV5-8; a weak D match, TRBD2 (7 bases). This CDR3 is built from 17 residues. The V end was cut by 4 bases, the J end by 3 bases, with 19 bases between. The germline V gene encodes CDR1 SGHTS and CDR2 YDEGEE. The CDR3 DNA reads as TGTGCCAGCAGCCCGCCCCCAGGGGCGGGGGACACCGGGGAGCTGTTTTTT. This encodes CASSPPPGAGDTGELFF.

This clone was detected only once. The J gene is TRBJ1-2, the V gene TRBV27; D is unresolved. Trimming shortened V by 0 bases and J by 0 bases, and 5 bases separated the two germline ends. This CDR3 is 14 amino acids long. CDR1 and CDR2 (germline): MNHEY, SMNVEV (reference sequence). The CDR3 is CASSLSTANYGYTF. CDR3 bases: TGTGCCAGCAGTTTATCTACAGCTAACTATGGCTACACCTTC.

Here the CDR3 reads CASSAGTWPGELFF. CDR3 DNA: TGTGCCAGCAGCGCTGGGACTTGGCCCGGGGAGCTGTTTTTT. This chain uses TRBV5-6 with TRBJ2-2; a possible D gene is TRBD2 (6 bases). The CDR3 loop spans 14 amino acids. The V end was cut by 4 bases, the J end by 6 bases, with 13 bases between. Germline V gene data show CDR1 as SGHDT and CDR2 as YYEEEE.

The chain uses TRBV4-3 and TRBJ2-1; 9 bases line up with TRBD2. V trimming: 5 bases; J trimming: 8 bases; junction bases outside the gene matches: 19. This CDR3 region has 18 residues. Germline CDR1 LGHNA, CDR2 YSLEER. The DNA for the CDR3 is TGCGCCAGCAGCTTTTCTACCCCCCATAGCGGGAGTGTAGATGAGCAGTTCTTC. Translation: CASSFSTPHSGSVDEQFF.

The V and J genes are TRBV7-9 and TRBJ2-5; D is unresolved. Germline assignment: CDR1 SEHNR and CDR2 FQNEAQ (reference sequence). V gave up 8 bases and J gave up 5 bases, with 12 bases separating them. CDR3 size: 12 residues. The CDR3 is CASGQDWETQYF. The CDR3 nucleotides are TGTGCCAGCGGTCAGGATTGGGAGACCCAGTACTTC.

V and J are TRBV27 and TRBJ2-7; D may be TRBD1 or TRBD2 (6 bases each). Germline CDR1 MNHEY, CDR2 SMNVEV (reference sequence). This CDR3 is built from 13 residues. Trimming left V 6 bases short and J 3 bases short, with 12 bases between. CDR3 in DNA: TGTGCCAGCAGGGACAGCGGGTACTACGAGCAGTACTTC. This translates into CASRDSGYYEQYF.

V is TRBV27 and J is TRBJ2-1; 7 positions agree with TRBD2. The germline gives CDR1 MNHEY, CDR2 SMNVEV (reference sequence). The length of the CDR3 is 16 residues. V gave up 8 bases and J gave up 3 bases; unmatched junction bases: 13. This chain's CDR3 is CASGSRRENGYNEQFF. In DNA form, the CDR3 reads TGTGCCAGCGGGTCTAGGCGGGAGAATGGCTACAATGAGCAGTTCTTC.

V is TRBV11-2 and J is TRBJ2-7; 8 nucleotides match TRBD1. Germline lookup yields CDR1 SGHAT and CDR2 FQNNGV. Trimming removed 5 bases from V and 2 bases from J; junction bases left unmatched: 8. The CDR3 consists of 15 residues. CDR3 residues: CASSGDRSDTYEQYF. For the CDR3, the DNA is TGTGCCAGCAGCGGGGACAGGTCCGATACCTACGAGCAGTACTTC.